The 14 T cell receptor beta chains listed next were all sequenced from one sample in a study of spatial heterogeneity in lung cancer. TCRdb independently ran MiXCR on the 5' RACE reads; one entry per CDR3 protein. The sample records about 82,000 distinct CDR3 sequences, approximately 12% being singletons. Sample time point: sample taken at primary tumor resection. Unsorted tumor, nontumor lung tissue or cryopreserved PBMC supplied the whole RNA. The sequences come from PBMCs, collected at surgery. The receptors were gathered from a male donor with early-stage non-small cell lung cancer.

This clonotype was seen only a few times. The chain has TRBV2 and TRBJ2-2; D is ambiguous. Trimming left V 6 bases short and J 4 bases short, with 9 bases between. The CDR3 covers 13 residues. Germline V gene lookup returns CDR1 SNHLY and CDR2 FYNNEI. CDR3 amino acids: CASRLVTTGELFF. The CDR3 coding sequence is TGTGCCAGCAGACTCGTTACCACCGGGGAGCTGTTTTTT.

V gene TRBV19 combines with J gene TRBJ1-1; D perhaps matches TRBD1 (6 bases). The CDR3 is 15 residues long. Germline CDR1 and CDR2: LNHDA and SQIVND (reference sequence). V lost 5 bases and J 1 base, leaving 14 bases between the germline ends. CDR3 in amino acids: CASSPPGQRNTEAFF. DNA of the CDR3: TGTGCCAGTAGTCCCCCCGGACAGAGGAACACTGAAGCTTTCTTT.

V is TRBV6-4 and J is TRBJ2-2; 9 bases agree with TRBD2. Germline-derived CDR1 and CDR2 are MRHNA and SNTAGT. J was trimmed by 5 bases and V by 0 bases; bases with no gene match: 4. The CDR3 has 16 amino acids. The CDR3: CASSDSVAGETGELFF. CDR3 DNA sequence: TGTGCCAGCAGTGACTCAGTAGCGGGGGAAACCGGGGAGCTGTTTTTT.

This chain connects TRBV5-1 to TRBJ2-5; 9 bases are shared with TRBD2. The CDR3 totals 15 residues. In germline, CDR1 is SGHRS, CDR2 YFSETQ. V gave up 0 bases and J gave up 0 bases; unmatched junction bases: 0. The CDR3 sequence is CASSLGLADQETQYF. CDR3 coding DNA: TGCGCCAGCAGCTTGGGACTAGCGGACCAAGAGACCCAGTACTTC.

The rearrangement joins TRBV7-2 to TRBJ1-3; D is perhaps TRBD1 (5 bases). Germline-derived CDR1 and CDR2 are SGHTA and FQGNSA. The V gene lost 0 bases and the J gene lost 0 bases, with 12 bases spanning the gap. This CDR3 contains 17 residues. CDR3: CASSLAGGESSGNTIYF. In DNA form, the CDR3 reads TGTGCCAGCAGCTTAGCGGGGGGGGAGAGCTCTGGAAACACCATATATTTT.

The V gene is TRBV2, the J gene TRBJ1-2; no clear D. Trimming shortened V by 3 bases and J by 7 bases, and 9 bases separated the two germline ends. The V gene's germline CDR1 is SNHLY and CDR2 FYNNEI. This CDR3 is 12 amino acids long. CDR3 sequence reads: CASSERSIGYTF. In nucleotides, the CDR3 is TGTGCCAGCAGTGAGAGAAGTATTGGCTACACCTTC.

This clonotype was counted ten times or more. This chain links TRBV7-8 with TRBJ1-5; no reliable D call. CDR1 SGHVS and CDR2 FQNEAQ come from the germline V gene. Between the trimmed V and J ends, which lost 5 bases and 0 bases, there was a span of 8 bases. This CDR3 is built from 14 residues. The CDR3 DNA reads TGTGCCAGCAGCCCTCGACGTAGCAATCAGCCCCAGCATTTT. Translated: CASSPRRSNQPQHF.

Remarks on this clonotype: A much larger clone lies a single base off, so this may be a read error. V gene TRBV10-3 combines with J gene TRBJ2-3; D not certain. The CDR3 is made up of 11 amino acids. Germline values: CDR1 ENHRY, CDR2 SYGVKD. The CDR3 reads CAISLRDTQNF. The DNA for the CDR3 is TGTGCCATCAGTCTCAGAGATACGCAGAATTTT.

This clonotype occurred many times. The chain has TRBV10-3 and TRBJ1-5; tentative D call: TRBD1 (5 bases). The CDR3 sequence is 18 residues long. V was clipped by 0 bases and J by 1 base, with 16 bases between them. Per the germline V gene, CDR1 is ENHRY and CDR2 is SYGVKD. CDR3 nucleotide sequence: TGTGCCATCAGTGAGTCCGGGGGTAGGCTCTCCAGCAATCAGCCCCAGCATTTT. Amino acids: CAISESGGRLSSNQPQHF.

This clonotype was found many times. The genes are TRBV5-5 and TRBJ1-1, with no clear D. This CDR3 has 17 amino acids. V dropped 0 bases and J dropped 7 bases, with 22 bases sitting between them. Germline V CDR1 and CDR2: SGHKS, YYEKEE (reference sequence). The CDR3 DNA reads TGTGCCAGCAGCTTGGTAATGGGGATTGGGCTGGCAAGTGAAGCTTTCTTT. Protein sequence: CASSLVMGIGLASEAFF.

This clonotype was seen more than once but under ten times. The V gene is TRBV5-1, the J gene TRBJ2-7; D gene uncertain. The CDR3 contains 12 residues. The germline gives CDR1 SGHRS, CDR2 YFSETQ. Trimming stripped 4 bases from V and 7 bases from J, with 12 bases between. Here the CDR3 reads CASSPGLKEQYF. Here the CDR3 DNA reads TGCGCCAGCAGCCCCGGGTTGAAGGAGCAGTACTTC.

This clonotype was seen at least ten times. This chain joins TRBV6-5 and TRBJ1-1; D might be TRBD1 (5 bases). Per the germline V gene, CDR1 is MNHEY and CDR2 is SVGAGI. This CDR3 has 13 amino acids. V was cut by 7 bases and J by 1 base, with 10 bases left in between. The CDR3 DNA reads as TGTGCCAGCAAAGGACACCAGAACACTGAAGCTTTCTTT. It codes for CASKGHQNTEAFF.

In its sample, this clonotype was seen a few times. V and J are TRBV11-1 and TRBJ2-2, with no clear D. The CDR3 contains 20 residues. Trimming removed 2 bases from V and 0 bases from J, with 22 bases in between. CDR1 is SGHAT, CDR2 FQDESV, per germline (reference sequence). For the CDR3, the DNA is TGTGCCAGCAGCTTAAGCTACGGTAATACTGCTTTCGCGAACACCGGGGAGCTGTTTTTT. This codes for CASSLSYGNTAFANTGELFF.

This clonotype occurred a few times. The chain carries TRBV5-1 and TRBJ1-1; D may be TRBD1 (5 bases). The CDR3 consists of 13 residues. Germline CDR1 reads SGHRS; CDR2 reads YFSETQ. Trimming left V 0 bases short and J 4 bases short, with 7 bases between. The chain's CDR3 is CASSLGDGTEAFF. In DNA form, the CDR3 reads TGCGCCAGCAGCTTGGGGGACGGCACTGAAGCTTTCTTT. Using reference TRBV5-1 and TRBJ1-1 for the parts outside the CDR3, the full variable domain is KAGVTQTPRYLIKTRGQQVTLSCSPISGHRSVSWYQQTPGQGLQFLFEYFSETQRNKGNFPGRFSGRQFSNSRSEMNVSTLELGDSALYLCASSLGDGTEAFFGQGTRLTVV.